Below are 14 T cell receptor beta chains sequenced from a single sample in a study of T cells in Graves' hyperthyroidism and ophthalmopathy. Amplification of TCR beta CDR3 regions used RNA as the template. During a first-round RT-PCR of the TCR CDR3, the HTBI primer set was used. TCRdb re-derived calls from the multiplex PCR reads in MiXCR, one entry per CDR3 protein. The table includes some 620,000 distinct CDR3 sequences, 16% detected once. Sequencing used blood. The receptors stem from a woman in her thirties with Graves' hyperthyroidism.

V usage is TRBV20-1 and J usage is TRBJ2-1, with TRBD1 matching 7 bases. Germline loops: CDR1 DFQATT, CDR2 SNEGSKA (reference sequence). J gave up 2 bases and V 5 bases, and 6 bases lay outside the gene matches. This CDR3 has 14 residues. This CDR3 reads CSAQGTATYNEQFF. As DNA, the CDR3 is TGCAGTGCTCAGGGGACAGCTACCTACAATGAGCAGTTCTTC.

The chain uses TRBV10-1 and TRBJ2-5; 9 bases match TRBD2. The V segment lost 0 bases and the J segment 4 bases; nucleotides outside the gene matches: 3. The CDR3 runs 15 residues. CDR1 and CDR2 (germline): WNHNN, SYGVQD (reference sequence). The CDR3 DNA sequence: TGCGCCAGCAGTGAGTCTCCAGCGGGAGGAGAGACCCAGTACTTC. This gives the protein CASSESPAGGETQYF.

The chain joins TRBV20-1 to TRBJ1-5; 11 positions match TRBD1. CDR1 is DFQATT and CDR2 is SNEGSKA in the germline V gene (reference sequence). The CDR3 sequence is 15 residues long. V lost 6 bases to trimming and J lost 3 bases; unmatched junction nucleotides: 7. CDR3: CSARKDRGPNQPQHF. In DNA form, the CDR3 reads TGCAGTGCCCGTAAGGACAGGGGGCCCAATCAGCCCCAGCATTTT.

This clonotype was counted at least ten times. The rearrangement uses TRBV6-1 and TRBJ2-7; 8 bases map to TRBD1. The germline CDR1 and CDR2 sequences are MNHNS and SASEGT. The trim removed 4 bases at V and 4 bases at J, leaving 6 bases unmatched. The CDR3 runs to 14 residues. As DNA, the CDR3 is TGTGCCAGCAGTGCAGGGGGCGCCTCGTACGAGCAGTACTTC. Amino acids: CASSAGGASYEQYF.

This clonotype was seen ten or more times. The J gene is TRBJ1-2, the V gene TRBV6-2 or TRBV6-3, with unresolved D. The length of the CDR3 is 13 residues. Germline V gives CDR1 MNHEY, CDR2 SVGEGT. The V end lost 6 bases, the J end lost 3 bases, and 11 bases lay between the germline ends. This CDR3 is CASSPQTYYGYTF. The CDR3, as DNA: TGTGCCAGCAGCCCTCAAACCTACTATGGCTACACCTTC.

This clonotype was counted a few times. The chain recombines TRBV6-1 with TRBJ2-6, with D uncertain. V was clipped by 4 bases and J by 3 bases, with 7 bases between them. Germline CDR1 MNHNS, CDR2 SASEGT. The CDR3 spans 14 residues. The chain's CDR3 is CASSGANGANVLTF. CDR3 bases: TGTGCCAGCAGTGGAGCTAATGGGGCCAACGTCCTGACTTTC.

The table lists this clonotype with many counts. This rearrangement joins TRBV20-1 to TRBJ2-1; 10 bases line up with TRBD2. Looked up from germline, CDR1 is DFQATT and CDR2 is SNEGSKA (reference sequence). The CDR3 is made up of 13 amino acids. V gave up 6 bases and J gave up 9 bases; unmatched junction bases: 8. The CDR3 nucleotides are TGCAGTGCCCCCGAAGCGGGAGGGCCTGAGCAGTTCTTC. This gives the protein CSAPEAGGPEQFF.

The gene calls are TRBV18 and TRBJ2-5, with D unclear. This CDR3 comprises 14 residues. V was pared by 1 base and J by 1 base, with 7 bases between. Germline values: CDR1 KGHSH, CDR2 LQKENI. CDR3 residues: CASSPRSGQETQYF. Written as DNA, the CDR3 is TGTGCCAGCTCACCACGCTCAGGCCAAGAGACCCAGTACTTC.

The rearrangement joins TRBV2 to TRBJ2-2, with D uncertain. V was cut by 6 bases and J by 6 bases, with 11 bases left in between. This CDR3 contains 13 residues. In germline, CDR1 is SNHLY, CDR2 FYNNEI. The DNA of the CDR3 is TGTGCCAGCAGCTTTGAAGTCGCCGGGGAGCTGTTTTTT. Protein: CASSFEVAGELFF.

At least ten counts were recorded for this clonotype. The genes are TRBV20-1 and TRBJ1-1; weak D call: TRBD1 (5 bases). CDR1 is DFQATT and CDR2 is SNEGSKA in the germline V gene (reference sequence). The CDR3 is 13 amino acids. The CDR3: CTSRAGSNTEAFF. The DNA for the CDR3 is TGCACCTCGAGGGCAGGGTCGAACACTGAAGCTTTCTTT.

This clonotype has at least ten counts. The chain has TRBV12-3 or TRBV12-4 and TRBJ1-1; D gene unclear. The V end was cut by 3 bases, the J end by 8 bases, with 13 bases between. The CDR3 contains 13 residues. In nucleotides, the CDR3 is TGTGCCAGCAGTTTTGATATGCACAGCGAAGCTTTCTTT. Protein product: CASSFDMHSEAFF.

Turning to this clonotype: This may be a read error, as it is one base from a much larger clone. V and J are TRBV19 and TRBJ1-2; no reliable D call. Germline V gene data show CDR1 as LNHDA and CDR2 as SQIVND (reference sequence). The CDR3 totals 13 residues. V was shortened by 5 bases and J by 8 bases, with 15 bases between the two germline ends. The CDR3 is CASSVRGRGGYTF. The CDR3 region has the DNA TGTGCCAGTAGTGTTCGGGGTAGAGGCGGCTACACCTTC.

This clonotype was observed many times. The rearrangement joins TRBV27 to TRBJ2-7; TRBD1 matches 10 bases. The CDR3 contains 14 residues. V lost 6 bases to trimming and J lost 5 bases; unmatched junction nucleotides: 7. Germline CDR1 is MNHEY and CDR2 is SMNVEV (reference sequence). CDR3 region: CASSPGQGFHEQYF. The CDR3 DNA is TGTGCCAGCAGCCCGGGACAGGGGTTCCACGAGCAGTACTTC.

This clonotype was counted between two and nine times. This rearrangement joins TRBV18 to TRBJ1-5, with 7 nucleotides matching TRBD1. V trimming: 3 bases; J trimming: 4 bases; junction bases outside the gene matches: 6. Germline CDR1 is KGHSH and CDR2 is LQKENI. The CDR3 has 15 amino acids. DNA for the CDR3: TGTGCCAGCTCACCTTCGGGACAGAGGAATCAGCCCCAGCATTTT. Encoded protein: CASSPSGQRNQPQHF.